Many counts were recorded for the clone carrying this T cell receptor (beta chain). Antigen unknown. V was shortened by 2 bases and J by 2 bases, with 9 bases between the two germline ends. Germline-derived CDR1 and CDR2 are SEHNR and FQNEAQ (reference sequence). The length of the CDR3 is 14 residues. For sequencing, patients were chosen who had shown expansion of CD8+CD57+ cells by flow cytometry. This sample was taken from a study of CD8+CD57+ T cells in acquired aplastic anemia. Study results and caveats: CD8+CD57+ cells in patients trailed total CD4+ and CD8+ pools in diversity.

Profiles of TCR beta VDJ and CDR3 were generated from a genomic DNA template. Via MiXCR, TCRdb re-called the reads, giving one row per CDR3 protein. Of some 16,000 distinct CDR3 sequences in the sample, over 35% were seen once. The material sequenced was CD8+CD57+ T cells sorted from PBMCs. The subset: bead-enriched CD8+CD57+ effector memory T cells from SAA patients. The sequence derives from a human donor with aplastic anemia. The chain uses TRBV7-9 and TRBJ2-5, with unresolved D. CDR3 amino acids: CASSLSYWQETQYF. The CDR3 DNA follows: TGTGCCAGCAGCTTATCGTACTGGCAAGAGACCCAGTACTTC.